This TCR beta chain was retrieved from a study of blood T cell repertoires in COVID-19. The CDR3 has 13 residues. V shed 3 bases and J shed 7 bases, with 12 bases lying between them. CDR1 and CDR2 (germline): LGHDT, YNNKEL (reference sequence). Generated by immunoSEQ multiplex PCR, the TCRdb table keeps only in-frame clones and is missing some. The sample contains 200,000 to 300,000 clones, roughly 85% of which appear only once. Sequences were obtained from peripheral blood. The chain carries TRBV3-1 (or the pseudogene TRBV3-2) and TRBJ1-1, with D possibly TRBD1 on 5 matching bases. The receptor's source is a young woman with acute or convalescent COVID-19. In nucleotides, the CDR3 is TGTGCCAGCAGCCAGGGGCGGCAGCGTGAAGCTTTCTTT. It specifies CASSQGRQREAFF.